This entry concerns a single T cell receptor beta chain. Mismatch with germline at one junction end may stem from a read error. Germline DNA was extracted alongside blood RNA, which was obtained from unsorted whole blood. The entry originates in a study of tumor-infiltrating lymphocytes in primary liver carcinoma. Total RNA (about 500 ng) served as template for TCR beta cDNA synthesis primed by a constant-region primer. Three nested multiplex PCR rounds, a slightly modified ARM-PCR method, built the TCR beta libraries. A single record per CDR3 protein comes from TCRdb applying MiXCR to the multiplex PCR reads. The top ten hold 6.5% of the sample, which has about 330,000 distinct CDR3 sequences, 65% seen once. The sequencing sample was made of peripheral blood. This TCR came from a man aged 40-49 years with primary liver carcinoma and hepatitis B virus infection.

The CDR3 nucleotides are TGTGCCAGCAGTCTCGGTGATCACCAAGAGACCCGGTACTTC. This codes for CASSLGDHQETRYF. The chain carries TRBV6-5 and TRBJ2-5; no clear D gene. The length of the CDR3 is 14 residues. Germline CDR1 reads MNHEY; CDR2 reads SVGAGI.